The source of this TCR beta chain is a study of human T cells and chemical hapten exposure. Trimming removed 4 bases from V and 5 bases from J; junction bases left unmatched: 16. CDR3 length: 18 residues. This clonotype was found many times. TCRdb ran MiXCR on the RACE reads and lists one entry per CDR3 protein. The sample shows tens of thousands of distinct CDR3 sequences, under 14% of them seen only once. Time point noted: patch test 2, 6 weeks after DPC sensitization. The treatment was: therapeutic diphenylcyclopropenone sensitization with weekly scalp DPC. Here the sequenced sample was whole blood, taken in connection with sensitization to the hapten diphenylcyclopropenone (DPC). The sequence was collected from a man aged 18 to 35 with alopecia areata. Some clones in this sample may be carry-over from other donors' samples. The chain links TRBV12-3 or TRBV12-4 to TRBJ2-1, with 8 bases identical to TRBD2. CDR3 sequence: CASSSLTLSSGLHNEQFF. The CDR3 coding sequence is TGTGCCAGCAGTTCGCTGACTTTGTCTAGCGGGCTTCACAATGAGCAGTTCTTC.